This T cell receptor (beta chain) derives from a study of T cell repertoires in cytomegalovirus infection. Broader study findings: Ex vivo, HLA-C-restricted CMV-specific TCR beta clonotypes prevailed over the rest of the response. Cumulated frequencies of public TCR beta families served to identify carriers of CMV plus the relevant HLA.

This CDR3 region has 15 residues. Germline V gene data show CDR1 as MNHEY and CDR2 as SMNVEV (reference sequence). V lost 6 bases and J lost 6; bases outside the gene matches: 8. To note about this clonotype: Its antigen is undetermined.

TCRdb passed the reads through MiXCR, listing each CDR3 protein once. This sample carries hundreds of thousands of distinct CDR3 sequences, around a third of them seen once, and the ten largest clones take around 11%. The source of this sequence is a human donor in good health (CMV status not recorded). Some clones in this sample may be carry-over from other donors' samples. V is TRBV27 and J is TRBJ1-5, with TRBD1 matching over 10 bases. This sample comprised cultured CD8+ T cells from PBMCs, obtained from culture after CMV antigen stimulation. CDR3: CASRTGTGVTQPQHF. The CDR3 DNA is TGTGCCAGCAGGACCGGGACAGGGGTGACTCAGCCCCAGCATTTT.